These 2 T cell receptor beta chains were all obtained from the same sample, sequenced in a study of vaccination and CD4 T cells after COVID-19 (dated by TCRdb to the early 2020s). In light of the paper, this sample's treatment or condition label describes: approximately 9-day PBMC culture with coronavirus spike peptide pools or control peptides (ViraFEST assay). These TCRs' antigens remain unknown. The library relied on PCR. For sequencing, an Illumina iSeq 100 was employed. DNA from cultured CD4+ T cells underwent TCR sequencing with the Oncomine TCR Beta short-read assay at the Johns Hopkins FTIC core. The raw public data were reprocessed by TCRdb itself: fastp quality trimming at Q25, MiXCR clonotype calling, in-frame beta chains only. Entries that share a CDR3 protein sequence are merged under the most common genes and DNA. The sample data list approximately 20,000 distinct CDR3 sequences, and 31% of these were observed just once. 14% to 15% of the sample comes from the top ten.

Sequenced: cultured CD4+ T cells from blood. The source of these receptors is a human donor with COVID-19.

The gene calls are TRBV7-9 and TRBJ2-5, with D possibly matching TRBD2 (5 bases). The V and J ends lost 1 base and 1 base respectively, with 10 bases between them. Germline V gene lookup returns CDR1 SEHNR and CDR2 FQNEAQ (reference sequence). This CDR3 has 15 amino acids. Here the CDR3 reads CASSLVALTQETQYF. In DNA form, the CDR3 reads TGTGCCAGCAGCTTAGTAGCGCTGACCCAAGAGACCCAGTACTTC.

This clonotype was seen a few times. This chain uses TRBV7-2 with TRBJ2-5; D is unresolved. V shed 5 bases and J shed 5 bases, with 6 bases lying between them. The CDR3 contains 11 residues. CDR1 is SGHTA and CDR2 is FQGNSA in the germline V gene. In DNA, the CDR3 is TGTGCCAGCAGCCAGCGCGAGACCCAGTACTTC. It translates to CASSQRETQYF.